The 3 T cell receptor beta chains reported below all come from one sample, sequenced in a study of control samples from healthy donors and cancer patients. Using immunoSEQ multiplex PCR, the repertoire was profiled, and TCRdb retains in-frame clones only, with some absent. The sample has 170,000 or so clones; 91% are singletons. The sequenced material came from blood. Receptors originate from a woman aged 40 to 50 in good health.

The chain recombines TRBV5-4 with TRBJ2-1; maybe TRBD1 (6 bases). The germline V gene encodes CDR1 SGHNT and CDR2 YYREEE (reference sequence). V was pared by 5 bases and J by 5 bases, with 14 bases between. The CDR3 extends over 14 amino acids. CDR3 bases: TGTGCCAGCAGGGAACAGGGTAACCACAATGAGCAGTTCTTC. Translation: CASREQGNHNEQFF.

The chain couples TRBV4-1 to TRBJ2-1; 7 bases match TRBD1. J lost 5 bases, V lost 4 bases, and 2 bases had no gene match. CDR1 is MGHRA and CDR2 is YSYEKL in the germline V gene. The CDR3 extends over 13 amino acids. The CDR3 DNA sequence: TGCGCCAGCAGCCGGGGACAGAACAATGAGCAGTTCTTC. Translated, it gives CASSRGQNNEQFF.

This rearrangement joins TRBV18 to TRBJ1-2; D is unresolved. V lost 0 bases, J lost 6 bases, and 11 bases lay in between. Per the germline V gene, CDR1 is KGHSH and CDR2 is LQKENI. The CDR3 spans 14 residues. In nucleotides, the CDR3 is TGTGCCAGCTCACCACCGTCTAATCGGGATGGCTACACCTTC. Protein sequence: CASSPPSNRDGYTF.